These 10 T cell receptor beta chains share one sample of origin, sequenced in a study of OX40 agonist ivuxolimab in advanced cancers. Sequencing used immunoSEQ multiplex PCR; TCRdb keeps in-frame clones, though not all of them. The table records 90,000 to 100,000 clones, roughly 90% of them present only once. The sequencing here drew on CD4+ or CD8+ T cells sorted from blood, taken in a trial of the OX40 agonist ivuxolimab. These receptors were taken from an adult with an advanced solid tumor such as melanoma, head and neck, liver or kidney cancer.

V usage is TRBV10-3 and J usage is TRBJ1-1; 7 bases are shared with TRBD1. Germline lookup yields CDR1 ENHRY and CDR2 SYGVKD. The trim removed 5 bases at V and 7 bases at J, leaving 13 bases unmatched. The CDR3 consists of 15 residues. The CDR3 nucleotides read TGTGCCATCAGTCAGGGGGGCAGGGGAGTGGGTGAAGCTTTCTTT. It specifies CAISQGGRGVGEAFF.

This chain's CDR3 is CAWSTQAQTSPLHF. The CDR3 coding sequence is TGTGCCTGGAGTACGCAGGCCCAAACGTCACCCCTCCACTTT. The chain has TRBV30 and TRBJ1-6; no firm D call. V was pared by 2 bases and J by 10 bases, with 15 bases between. CDR3 size: 14 residues. Per germline, CDR1 GTSNPN and CDR2 SVGIG (reference sequence).

CDR3 coding DNA: TGTGCCAGCAGTTCAGGGTTGAGGGGCGAGAGCGGAGACTATGGCTACACCTTC. Protein sequence: CASSSGLRGESGDYGYTF. The rearrangement links TRBV27 to TRBJ1-2; D is possibly TRBD1 (5 bases). The CDR3 is made up of 18 amino acids. Germline V lookup: CDR1 MNHEY, CDR2 SMNVEV (reference sequence). V lost 4 bases, J lost 3 bases, and 24 bases lay in between.

The genes are TRBV10-3 and TRBJ2-5; a possible D gene is TRBD1 (6 bases). Per the germline V gene, CDR1 is ENHRY and CDR2 is SYGVKD. The CDR3 loop spans 13 amino acids. V was clipped by 4 bases and J by 5 bases, with 11 bases between them. Written as DNA, the CDR3 is TGTGCCATCAGTGTCAGGGGCGGGGAGACCCAGTACTTC. Translating gives CAISVRGGETQYF.

The chain joins TRBV28 to TRBJ1-1; TRBD1 matches at 10 bases. CDR3 length: 14 residues. With V trimmed by 6 bases and J by 3 bases, 4 bases remained unmatched. Germline V gene sequence: CDR1 MDHEN, CDR2 SYDVKM. CDR3: CASSSGQGDTEAFF. CDR3 nucleotide sequence: TGTGCCAGCAGCTCCGGACAGGGGGACACTGAAGCTTTCTTT.

A word on this clone: The sample holds other DNA sequences that translate to the same CDR3. The rearrangement links TRBV6-1 to TRBJ1-5; 9 bases match TRBD1. Germline V gene data show CDR1 as MNHNS and CDR2 as SASEGT. The CDR3 is made up of 14 amino acids. The V segment lost 4 bases and the J segment 7 bases; nucleotides outside the gene matches: 5. CDR3 sequence reads: CASSGSDRGQPQHF. The CDR3 coding sequence is TGTGCCAGCAGTGGATCGGACAGGGGACAGCCCCAGCATTTT.

J is TRBJ1-6 and V is TRBV5-1, with 9 positions matching TRBD1. Germline V lookup: CDR1 SGHRS, CDR2 YFSETQ. CDR3 size: 16 residues. Germline trimming cut 2 bases from V and 9 bases from J; bases unmatched to any gene: 9. In DNA form, the CDR3 reads TGCGCCAGCAGCTTTGATTTGGACAGGGGAACTTCACCCCTCCACTTT. This codes for CASSFDLDRGTSPLHF.

The CDR3 sequence: CASSLPLSGSSYEQYF. CDR3 DNA: TGTGCCAGCAGTTTACCCCTCAGCGGGAGCTCCTACGAGCAGTACTTC. This rearrangement joins TRBV28 to TRBJ2-7; the match to TRBD2 covers 8 bases. The CDR3 is made up of 16 amino acids. CDR1 and CDR2 from the germline V gene are MDHEN and SYDVKM. Trimming cost V 2 bases and J 0 bases; bases outside gene matches: 6.

CDR3 region: CSVVGGENIQYF. The CDR3 DNA follows: TGCAGCGTTGTCGGGGGCGAAAACATTCAGTACTTC. The chain employs TRBV29-1 and TRBJ2-4; perhaps D is TRBD1 or TRBD2 (6 bases each). Trimming cost V 4 bases and J 5 bases, with 9 bases left between them. This CDR3 comprises 12 residues. Germline-derived CDR1 and CDR2 are SQVTM and ANQGSEA.

The chain links TRBV18 to TRBJ1-4; 7 bases map to TRBD1. Germline CDR1 KGHSH, CDR2 LQKENI. V lost 2 bases to trimming and J lost 4 bases; unmatched junction nucleotides: 7. There are 16 residues in the CDR3. The CDR3 loop reads CASSPETGRLNEKLFF. The CDR3 nucleotides read TGTGCCAGCTCACCAGAGACAGGGCGCCTTAATGAAAAACTGTTTTTT.